This TCR beta chain stems from a study of blood T cell repertoires in COVID-19. About the study: Samples representing acute and convalescent COVID-19 were sourced from the United States, Italy and Spain. In each case, the material was cDNA or gDNA derived from T cells, B-cell-depleted T cells, or PBMCs.

The CDR3 is 14 amino acids. V lost 3 bases and J 1 base, leaving 7 bases between the germline ends. Germline V CDR1 and CDR2: MDHEN, SYDVKM. Original handling: It was from reference gene primer amplification that nucleated cell counts were estimated. Profiled with immunoSEQ multiplex PCR; TCRdb holds only in-frame clones, not every one. The V and J calls and clone size come from that table; D and trimming were worked out from the DNA. Among fewer than 100,000 clones listed, about nine tenths were seen once. This clonotype was obtained from an elderly woman with acute or convalescent COVID-19. Sequencing was carried out using peripheral blood. This chain connects TRBV28 to TRBJ1-5; D unresolved. The CDR3 loop is CASSLAGSNQPQHF. The CDR3 nucleotides are TGTGCCAGCAGTTTGGCGGGGAGCAATCAGCCCCAGCATTTT. The full variable domain, with the rest looked up from reference TRBV28 and TRBJ1-5, is DVKVTQSSRYLVKRTGEKVFLECVQDMDHENMFWYRQDPGLGLRLIYFSYDVKMKEKGDIPEGYSVSREKKERFSLILESASTNQTSMYLCASSLAGSNQPQHFGDGTRLSIL.